A selection of T cell receptor beta chains follows, all from one sample in a study of T-cell memory formation after mild COVID-19. TCRdb used MiXCR to reprocess the 5' RACE reads, holding one entry per CDR3 protein. The profile covers hundreds of thousands of distinct CDR3 sequences, with around 15% appearing a single time and about a fifth taken by the ten largest. Input material: PBMCs or a T cell subset sorted from them (not recorded which). These receptor sequences come from a man aged 18 to 29 who had mild COVID-19 (a few samples of this study predate the infection). Cell type and time point are not known. The CDR3 runs from the conserved cysteine through the conserved F or W. The D gene is left open where the match is weak. Clone size, where shown, is once, few, many, or a class for clones that have expanded.

V,D,J,size,DNA,CDR3
TRBV12-3/TRBV12-4,.,TRBJ2-3,few,TGTGCCAGCGAGGGACTCCTTCGAGATACGCAGTATTTT,CASEGLLRDTQYF
TRBV6-2/TRBV6-3,TRBD2,TRBJ2-3,.,TGTGCCAGCAAGCGGGGGCTCACAGATACGCAGTATTTT,CASKRGLTDTQYF
TRBV21-1,.,TRBJ1-5,few,TGTGCCAGCAGCAAAGTACGTTCGATACAGGGCCGCGGTAACAATCAGCCCCAGCATTTT,CASSKVRSIQGRGNNQPQHF
TRBV19,.,TRBJ1-1,.,TGTGCCAGTAGTATAGTGGGCCGACTGAACACTGAAGCTTTCTTT,CASSIVGRLNTEAFF
TRBV10-3,.,TRBJ1-1,few,TGTGCCATCAGTGAGTCACCTGACAGAATGAACACTGAAGCTTTCTTT,CAISESPDRMNTEAFF
TRBV5-1,.,TRBJ2-7,.,TGCGCCAGCAGCTCACCACCTGGGTCGACATCCGTCCTCGAGCAGTACTTC,CASSSPPGSTSVLEQYF
TRBV4-2,TRBD2,TRBJ2-7,.,TGTGCCAGCAGCCAAGAGGGAGCCCTAGCGGGTAACTACGAGCAGTACTTC,CASSQEGALAGNYEQYF
TRBV5-1,.,TRBJ1-3,many,TGCGCCAGCAGCCCAGGCTACAGGCCTGCCTCTGGAAACACCATATATTTT,CASSPGYRPASGNTIYF
TRBV12-3/TRBV12-4,.,TRBJ2-3,few,TGTGCCAGCAGTTTAATGGCTCACGCGGTGGATACGCAGTATTTT,CASSLMAHAVDTQYF
TRBV30,.,TRBJ2-2,many,TGTGCCTGGAGTGGACTGAGTTCCCAGGGGACCGGGGAGCTGTTTTTT,CAWSGLSSQGTGELFF
TRBV9,.,TRBJ1-2,.,TGTGCCAGCAGCGTAGTTCCCGCTGGGGCTAACTATGGCTACACCTTC,CASSVVPAGANYGYTF
TRBV5-1,.,TRBJ2-1,.,TGCGCCAGCGTAACAGGGCCTTCCTACAATGAGCAGTTCTTC,CASVTGPSYNEQFF
TRBV10-3,TRBD1,TRBJ2-3,few,TGTGCCATCCGGGACAGAGCTCTGAACCGCACAGATACGCAGTATTTT,CAIRDRALNRTDTQYF
TRBV24-1,.,TRBJ1-1,few,TGTGCCACCAGTGGCCTGAACACTGAAGCTTTCTTT,CATSGLNTEAFF
TRBV6-2/TRBV6-3,.,TRBJ1-2,few,TGTGCCAGCAGTTATCTCGGAGATGGCTACACCTTC,CASSYLGDGYTF
TRBV20-1,.,TRBJ1-1,.,TGCAGTGCTAGCCAGGGTGGGGCCTTGGGCACTGAAGCTTTCTTT,CSASQGGALGTEAFF
TRBV28,TRBD2,TRBJ2-1,.,TGTGCCAGTCAAAGCGGGGGAAGCTCCTACAATGAGCAGTTCTTC,CASQSGGSSYNEQFF
TRBV5-1,.,TRBJ2-3,few,TGCGCCAGCAGCTCCCGGTTCACAGGACCAGCAGATACGCAGTATTTT,CASSSRFTGPADTQYF
TRBV9,TRBD2,TRBJ2-1,.,TGTGCCAGCAGCGTAGAGGTTGGGGGGGGACTAGGGAGGGATGAGCAGTTCTTC,CASSVEVGGGLGRDEQFF
TRBV5-1,TRBD2,TRBJ2-5,few,TGCGCCAGCAGCCTTGGCGGGACTAGGGGCGAGACCCAGTACTTC,CASSLGGTRGETQYF
TRBV15,.,TRBJ1-5,.,TGTGCCACCAGCCCTACCGGGGGACAGCCCCAGCATTTT,CATSPTGGQPQHF
TRBV18,TRBD1,TRBJ1-2,.,TGTGCCAGCTCACCTGCGGGACAGGGAAACTATGGCTACACCTTC,CASSPAGQGNYGYTF
TRBV7-9,TRBD2,TRBJ2-2,few,TGTGCCAGCAACTCCCCCCTAGCGGCACACACCGGGGAGCTGTTTTTT,CASNSPLAAHTGELFF
TRBV4-3,.,TRBJ2-1,.,TGCGCCAGCAGCCAAGAGGGACGGTACAATGAGCAGTTCTTC,CASSQEGRYNEQFF
TRBV27,.,TRBJ1-5,.,TGTGCCAGCAGTCCCTCTAAGAATCAGCCCCAGCATTTT,CASSPSKNQPQHF
TRBV5-1,.,TRBJ1-1,many,TGCGCCAGCAGCTTGGAGGGACGGAACATGAACACTGAAGCTTTCTTT,CASSLEGRNMNTEAFF
TRBV30,.,TRBJ2-7,.,TGTGCCTGGAGCCCGGGCTACGAGCAGTACTTC,CAWSPGYEQYF
TRBV5-5,.,TRBJ2-1,.,TGTGCCAGCAGCTTGGTTATAGGGGAAGTTGAGCAGTTCTTC,CASSLVIGEVEQFF
TRBV6-1,.,TRBJ1-6,few,TGTGCCAGCCGGGGTGGAGCTTACTATAATTCACCCCTCCACTTT,CASRGGAYYNSPLHF
TRBV20-1,TRBD1,TRBJ1-1,many,TGCAGTGCTAGCCCAGGACAGGGAGGCACTGAAGCTTTCTTT,CSASPGQGGTEAFF
TRBV7-9,.,TRBJ2-5,.,TGTGCCAGCAGCCCACAGGGGGGGGATGGAGAGACCCAGTACTTC,CASSPQGGDGETQYF
TRBV7-9,.,TRBJ2-2,few,TGTGCCAGCGTGCGGTCGGCGAACACCGGGGAGCTGTTTTTT,CASVRSANTGELFF
TRBV11-1,TRBD1,TRBJ2-5,few,TGTGCCAGCAGCTCATGGGGACAGAACCAAGAGACCCAGTACTTC,CASSSWGQNQETQYF
TRBV28,TRBD1,TRBJ2-4,.,TGTGCCAGTGGACAGGGGAGCGCCAAAAACATTCAGTACTTC,CASGQGSAKNIQYF
TRBV5-4,.,TRBJ1-1,.,TGTGCCAGCAGCGGCAGATCGAACACTGAAGCTTTCTTT,CASSGRSNTEAFF
TRBV2,TRBD1,TRBJ2-4,.,TGTGCCAGCAGGGCGGACAGGGTTATCGCCATTCAGTACTTC,CASRADRVIAIQYF
TRBV6-5,.,TRBJ1-2,.,TGTGCCAGCAGTTACTCGGCGGAGTTATCTGGCTACACCTTC,CASSYSAELSGYTF
TRBV19,.,TRBJ2-1,.,TGTGCCAGTAGTAGCCCAGGGGCCGTTTACAATGAGCAGTTCTTC,CASSSPGAVYNEQFF
TRBV6-5,TRBD2,TRBJ2-2,few,TGTGCCAGCAGTTACTCCGGGACTAGCGGGGGCCGGGGCGGGGAGCTGTTTTTT,CASSYSGTSGGRGGELFF
TRBV4-2,TRBD1,TRBJ2-7,.,TGTGCCAGCACCAGACAGGGTAAGGCCTACGAGCAGTACTTC,CASTRQGKAYEQYF
TRBV7-2,.,TRBJ2-1,.,TGTGCCAACGGAAGAGATTTGGGCAATGAGCAGTTCTTC,CANGRDLGNEQFF
TRBV9,TRBD1,TRBJ2-6,few,TGTGCCAGCAGCGGATTTTCGAGACAGGGGGCGGGAGGGGCCAACGTCCTGACTTTC,CASSGFSRQGAGGANVLTF
TRBV5-1,.,TRBJ2-1,many,TGCGCCAGCAGCGTCCAGCAGGGCCTTCGCTCCTACAATGAGCAGTTCTTC,CASSVQQGLRSYNEQFF
TRBV6-2/TRBV6-3,.,TRBJ2-2,few,TGTGCCAGCAGTTGGGGGGGCTGGACCGGGGAGCTGTTTTTT,CASSWGGWTGELFF
TRBV11-2,.,TRBJ1-2,many,TGTGCCAGCAGAGACACATCCGGGACAACCTATGGCTACACCTTC,CASRDTSGTTYGYTF